This T cell receptor (beta chain) is drawn from a study of beta chain features in type 1 diabetes. Findings and limits, study-wide: Patients with type 1 diabetes showed fewer VDJ junction insertions and more deletions.

Of note for this clone: Its matching antigen is unknown.

Reverse transcription of all isolated RNA meant that expressed TCRB transcripts were sequenced. Data came from immunoSEQ multiplex PCR; TCRdb stores just in-frame clones and leaves some out. The repertoire holds almost 350,000 clones, with 8% as singletons. The V gene's germline CDR1 is LGHNA and CDR2 YNFKEQ. V lost 2 bases and J 0 bases, leaving 10 bases between the germline ends. There are 15 residues in the CDR3. One heparinised draw, averaging roughly 0.12 L, was taken per donor. This TCR derives from a woman between 18 and 29 years old in good health. The sample was central memory CD4+ T cells from blood. The genes are TRBV4-2 and TRBJ2-5; D is ambiguous. CDR3 coding DNA: TGTGCCAGCAGCCAATGGCGCCAAAACCAAGAGACCCAGTACTTC. This encodes CASSQWRQNQETQYF.